This T cell receptor beta chain is drawn from a study of cytomegalovirus exposure and HLA in healthy donors. Study-level findings and limits: The classifier was said to identify cytomegalovirus status with high specificity and sensitivity.

There are 15 residues in the CDR3. From germline, CDR1 is SNHLY and CDR2 FYNNEI. Losses at the gene ends were 8 bases for V and 5 bases for J; bases not matched to a gene: 7. Points on this clone: Its antigen remains unidentified.

Libraries were prepared by immunoSEQ multiplex PCR; TCRdb keeps only in-frame clonotypes and omits some of them. The sample shows about 110,000 clones, approximately 85% of them seen only once. The sequence was collected from a woman aged 18-29 years in good health and CMV-seronegative. This rearrangement joins TRBV2 to TRBJ2-2; 11 bases line up with TRBD1. Input material: PBMCs. As DNA, the CDR3 is TGTGCCAGCGTGCGGGGACAGGGGGGGACCGGGGAGCTGTTTTTT. Its protein is CASVRGQGGTGELFF.